The table lists the clone carrying this T cell receptor beta chain with many counts. This specimen comes from a study of response to subunit inactivated influenza vaccine. One entry per CDR3 protein, called by TCRdb with MiXCR from the RT-PCR reads. Among 450,000 to 600,000 distinct CDR3 sequences, approximately 7.6% were seen once, and the ten largest hold 10% to 15%. CDR1 SGHRS and CDR2 YFSETQ come from the germline V gene. The V and J ends lost 6 bases and 7 bases respectively, with 14 bases between them. The length of the CDR3 is 13 residues. The V call is TRBV5-1, the J call TRBJ2-4; D assignment may be TRBD1 or TRBD2 (5 bases each). The TCR originated in a man between 50 and 69 years old who received an inactivated influenza vaccine. The source was PBMCs from blood, collected approximately 25 months after vaccination. CDR3 residues: CASTRGGSNIQYF. The CDR3 DNA follows: TGCGCCAGCACCCGTGGGGGATCGAACATTCAGTACTTC.